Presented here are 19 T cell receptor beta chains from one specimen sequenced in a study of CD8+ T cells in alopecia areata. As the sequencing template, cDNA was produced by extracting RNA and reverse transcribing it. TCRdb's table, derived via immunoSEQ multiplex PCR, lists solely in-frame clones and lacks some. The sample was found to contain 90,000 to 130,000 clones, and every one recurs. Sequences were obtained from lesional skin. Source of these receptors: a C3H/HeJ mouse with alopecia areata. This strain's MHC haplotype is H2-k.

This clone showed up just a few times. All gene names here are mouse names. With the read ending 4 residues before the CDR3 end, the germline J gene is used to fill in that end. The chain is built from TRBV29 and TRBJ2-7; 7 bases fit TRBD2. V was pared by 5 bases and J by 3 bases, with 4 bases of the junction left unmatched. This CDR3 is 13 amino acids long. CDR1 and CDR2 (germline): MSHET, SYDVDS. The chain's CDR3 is CASSPPGGYEQYF. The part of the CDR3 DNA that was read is TGTGCTAGCAGTCCCCCTGGGGGCTAT.

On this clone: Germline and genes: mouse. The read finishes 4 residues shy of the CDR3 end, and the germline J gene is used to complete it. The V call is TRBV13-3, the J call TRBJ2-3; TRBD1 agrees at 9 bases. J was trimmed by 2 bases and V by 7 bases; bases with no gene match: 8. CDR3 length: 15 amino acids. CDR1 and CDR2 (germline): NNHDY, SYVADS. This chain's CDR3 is CASLGTGRDAETLYF. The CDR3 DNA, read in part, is TGTGCCAGCCTAGGGACAGGGAGGGATGCAGAA.

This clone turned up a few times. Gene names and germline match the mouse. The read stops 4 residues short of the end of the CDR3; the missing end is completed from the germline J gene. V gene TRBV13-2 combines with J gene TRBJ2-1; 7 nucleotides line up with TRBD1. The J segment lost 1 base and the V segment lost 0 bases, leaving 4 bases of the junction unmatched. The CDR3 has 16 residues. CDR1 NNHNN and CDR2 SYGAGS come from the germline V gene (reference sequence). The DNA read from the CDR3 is TGTGCCAGCGGTGATGACAGGGGACGGAACTATGCT. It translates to CASGDDRGRNYA. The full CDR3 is CASGDDRGRNYAEQFF.

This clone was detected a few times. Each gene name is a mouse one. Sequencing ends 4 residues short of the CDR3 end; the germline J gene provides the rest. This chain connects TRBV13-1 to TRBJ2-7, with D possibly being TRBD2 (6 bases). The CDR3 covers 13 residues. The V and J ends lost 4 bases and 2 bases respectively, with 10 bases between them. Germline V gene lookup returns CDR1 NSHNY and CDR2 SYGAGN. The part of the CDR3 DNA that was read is TGTGCCAGCAGTCGGGGGGTTACCTAT. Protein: CASSRGVTY. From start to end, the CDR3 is CASSRGVTYEQYF.

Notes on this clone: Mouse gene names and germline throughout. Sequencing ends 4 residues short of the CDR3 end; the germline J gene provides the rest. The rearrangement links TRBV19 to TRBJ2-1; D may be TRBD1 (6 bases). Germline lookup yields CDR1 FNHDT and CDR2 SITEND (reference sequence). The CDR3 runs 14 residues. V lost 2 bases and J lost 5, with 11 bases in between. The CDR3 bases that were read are TGTGCCAGCAGTATTCAGGGGAGGGATGCT. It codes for CASSIQGRDA. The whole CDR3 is CASSIQGRDAEQFF. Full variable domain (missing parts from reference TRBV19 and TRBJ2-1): GGIITQTPKFLIGQEGQKLTLKCQQNFNHDTMYWYRQDSGKGLRLIYYSITENDLQKGDLSEGYDASREKKSSFSLTVTSAQKNEMAVFLCASSIQGRDAEQFFGPGTRLTVL.

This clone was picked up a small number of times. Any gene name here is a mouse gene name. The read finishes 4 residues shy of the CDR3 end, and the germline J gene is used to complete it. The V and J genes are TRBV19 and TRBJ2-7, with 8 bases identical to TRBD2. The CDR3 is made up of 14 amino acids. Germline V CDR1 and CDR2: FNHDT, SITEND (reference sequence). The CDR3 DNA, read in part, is TGTGCCAGCAGAAGACTGGGGCTCTTTTAT. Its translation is CASRRLGLFY. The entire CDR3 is CASRRLGLFYEQYF.

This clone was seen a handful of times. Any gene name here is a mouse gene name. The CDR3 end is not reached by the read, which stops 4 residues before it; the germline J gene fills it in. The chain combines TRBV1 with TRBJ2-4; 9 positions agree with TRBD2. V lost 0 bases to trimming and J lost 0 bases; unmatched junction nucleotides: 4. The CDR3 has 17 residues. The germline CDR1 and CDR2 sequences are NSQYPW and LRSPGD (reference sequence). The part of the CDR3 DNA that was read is TGCACCTGCAGTGCAGATTTCTGGGGGGGTAGTCAAAAC. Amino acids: CTCSADFWGGSQN. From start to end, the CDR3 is CTCSADFWGGSQNTLYF.

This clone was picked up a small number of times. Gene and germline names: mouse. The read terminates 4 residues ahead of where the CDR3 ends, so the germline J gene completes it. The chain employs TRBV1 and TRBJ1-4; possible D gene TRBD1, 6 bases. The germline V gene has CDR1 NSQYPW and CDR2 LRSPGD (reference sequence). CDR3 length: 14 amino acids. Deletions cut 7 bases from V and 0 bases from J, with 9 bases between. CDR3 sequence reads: CTCKGQISNERLFF. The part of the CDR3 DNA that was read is TGCACCTGCAAAGGACAGATTTCCAACGAA.

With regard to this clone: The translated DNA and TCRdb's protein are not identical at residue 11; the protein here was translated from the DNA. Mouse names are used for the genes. This CDR3 is CASSLGQYNSPLYF. The part of the CDR3 DNA that was read is TGTGCTAGCAGTTTGGGACAGTATAATTCGCCC. The chain is built from TRBV29 and TRBJ1-6, with 7 positions matching TRBD1. The CDR3 extends 3 residues past the end of the read, so its final part is completed from the germline J gene. TRBJ1-6 is an ORF; its function is uncertain. Germline V gene data show CDR1 as MSHET and CDR2 as SYDVDS. The V gene end was trimmed by 3 bases and the J gene end by 4 bases; junction bases not matched to a gene: 0. This CDR3 contains 14 residues.

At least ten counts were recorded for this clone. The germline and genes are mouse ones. The CDR3 protein is CTCSADEGREVFF. The part of the CDR3 DNA that was read is TGCACCTGCAGTGCAGATGAGGGGAGA. This chain links TRBV1 with TRBJ1-1, with D perhaps TRBD1 (5 bases). The missing CDR3 end, 4 residues past where the read stops, is filled in from the germline J gene. CDR1 and CDR2 (germline): NSQYPW, LRSPGD (reference sequence). The CDR3 spans 13 residues.

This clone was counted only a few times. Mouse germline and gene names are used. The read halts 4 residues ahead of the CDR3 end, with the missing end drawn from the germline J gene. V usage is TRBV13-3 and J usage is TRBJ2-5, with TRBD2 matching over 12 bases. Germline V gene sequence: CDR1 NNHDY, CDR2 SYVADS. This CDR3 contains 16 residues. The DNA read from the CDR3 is TGTGCCAGCAGTGAGGGGACTGGGGGGAAAGGAGAC. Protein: CASSEGTGGKGD. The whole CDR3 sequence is CASSEGTGGKGDTQYF.

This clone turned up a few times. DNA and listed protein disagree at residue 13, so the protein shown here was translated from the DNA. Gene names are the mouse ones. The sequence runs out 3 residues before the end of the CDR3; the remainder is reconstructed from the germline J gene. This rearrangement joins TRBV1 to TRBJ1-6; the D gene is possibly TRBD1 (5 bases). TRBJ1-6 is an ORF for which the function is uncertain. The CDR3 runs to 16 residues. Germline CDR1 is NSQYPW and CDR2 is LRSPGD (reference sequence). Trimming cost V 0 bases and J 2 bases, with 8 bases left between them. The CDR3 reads CTCSAEKTAYNSPLYF. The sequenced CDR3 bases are TGCACCTGCAGTGCAGAAAAGACAGCCTATAATTCGCCC.

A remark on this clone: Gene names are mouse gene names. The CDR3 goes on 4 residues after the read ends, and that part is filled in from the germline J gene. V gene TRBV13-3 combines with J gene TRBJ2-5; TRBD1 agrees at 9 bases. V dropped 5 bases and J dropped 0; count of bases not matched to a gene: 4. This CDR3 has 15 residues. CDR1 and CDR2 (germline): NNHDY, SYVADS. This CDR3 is CASRTGGFNQDTQYF. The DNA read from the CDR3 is TGTGCCAGCAGGACAGGGGGGTTTAACCAAGAC.

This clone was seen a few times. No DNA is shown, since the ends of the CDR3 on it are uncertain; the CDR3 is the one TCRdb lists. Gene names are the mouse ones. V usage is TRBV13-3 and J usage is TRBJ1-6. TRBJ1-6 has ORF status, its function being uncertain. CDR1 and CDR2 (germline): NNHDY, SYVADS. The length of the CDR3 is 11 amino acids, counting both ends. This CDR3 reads CASSPDWGLYF.

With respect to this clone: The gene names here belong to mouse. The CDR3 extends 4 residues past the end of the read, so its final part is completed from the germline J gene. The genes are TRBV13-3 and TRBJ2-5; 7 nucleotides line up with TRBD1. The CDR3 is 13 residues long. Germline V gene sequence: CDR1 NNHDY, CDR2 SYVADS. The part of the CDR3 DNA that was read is TGTGCCAGCAGTACAGGGGTGCGAGAC. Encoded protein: CASSTGVRD. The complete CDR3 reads CASSTGVRDTQYF.

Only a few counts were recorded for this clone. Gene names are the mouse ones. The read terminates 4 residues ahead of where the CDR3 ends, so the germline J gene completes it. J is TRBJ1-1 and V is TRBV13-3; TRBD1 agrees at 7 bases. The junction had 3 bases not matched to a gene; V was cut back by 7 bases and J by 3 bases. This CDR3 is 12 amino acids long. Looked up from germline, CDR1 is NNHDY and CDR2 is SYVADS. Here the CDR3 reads CASPTGYTEVFF. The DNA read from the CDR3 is TGTGCCAGCCCGACAGGGTACACA.

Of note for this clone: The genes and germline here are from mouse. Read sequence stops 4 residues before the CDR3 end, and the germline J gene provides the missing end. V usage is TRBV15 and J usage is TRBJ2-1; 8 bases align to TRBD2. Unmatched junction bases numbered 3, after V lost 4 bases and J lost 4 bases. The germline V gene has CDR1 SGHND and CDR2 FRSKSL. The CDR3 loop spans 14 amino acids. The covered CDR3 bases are TGTGCCAGCAGTTCCGGGACTGGATATGCT. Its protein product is CASSSGTGYA. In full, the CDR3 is CASSSGTGYAEQFF.

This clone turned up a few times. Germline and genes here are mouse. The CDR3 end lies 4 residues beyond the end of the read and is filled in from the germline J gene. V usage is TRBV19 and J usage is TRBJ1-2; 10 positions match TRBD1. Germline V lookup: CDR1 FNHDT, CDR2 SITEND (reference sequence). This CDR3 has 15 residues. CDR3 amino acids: CASSIRGTGDVDYTF. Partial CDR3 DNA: TGTGCCAGCAGTATAAGGGGGACAGGGGATGTC.

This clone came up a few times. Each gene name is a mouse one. CDR3 DNA, as far as it was read: TGCACCTGCAGTCCTGACAGATTTTCCAACGAA. Translating gives CTCSPDRFSNE. In full, the CDR3 is CTCSPDRFSNERLFF. The chain recombines TRBV1 with TRBJ1-4; D perhaps matches TRBD1 (5 bases). The read ends 4 residues before the CDR3 terminus; that terminus is restored from the germline J gene. The CDR3 is made up of 15 amino acids. Per the germline V gene, CDR1 is NSQYPW and CDR2 is LRSPGD (reference sequence). Trimming cost V 5 bases and J 0 bases, with 10 bases left between them.